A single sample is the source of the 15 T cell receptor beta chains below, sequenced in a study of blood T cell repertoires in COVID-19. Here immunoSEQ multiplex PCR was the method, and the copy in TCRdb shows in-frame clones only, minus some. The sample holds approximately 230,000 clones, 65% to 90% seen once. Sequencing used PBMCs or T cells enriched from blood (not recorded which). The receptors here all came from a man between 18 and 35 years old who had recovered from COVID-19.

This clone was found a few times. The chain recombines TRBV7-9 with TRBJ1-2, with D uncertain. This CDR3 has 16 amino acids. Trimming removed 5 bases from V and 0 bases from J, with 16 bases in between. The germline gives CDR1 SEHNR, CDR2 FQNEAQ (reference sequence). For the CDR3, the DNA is TGTGCCAGCAGCATAGACGTTGCGGAGTCTAACTATGGCTACACCTTC. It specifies CASSIDVAESNYGYTF.

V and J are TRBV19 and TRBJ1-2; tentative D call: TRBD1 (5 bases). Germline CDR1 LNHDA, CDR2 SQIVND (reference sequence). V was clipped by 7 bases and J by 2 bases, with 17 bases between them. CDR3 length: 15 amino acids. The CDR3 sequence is CASNEQGGPNYGYTF. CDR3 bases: TGTGCCAGTAACGAGCAGGGAGGTCCAAACTATGGCTACACCTTC.

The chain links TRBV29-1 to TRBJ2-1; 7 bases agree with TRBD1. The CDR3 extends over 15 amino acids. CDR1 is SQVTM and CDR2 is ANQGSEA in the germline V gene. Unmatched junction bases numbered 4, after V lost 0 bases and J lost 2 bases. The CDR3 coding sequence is TGCAGCGTTGAAGATCTTGGGACAGCCTACAATGAGCAGTTCTTC. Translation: CSVEDLGTAYNEQFF.

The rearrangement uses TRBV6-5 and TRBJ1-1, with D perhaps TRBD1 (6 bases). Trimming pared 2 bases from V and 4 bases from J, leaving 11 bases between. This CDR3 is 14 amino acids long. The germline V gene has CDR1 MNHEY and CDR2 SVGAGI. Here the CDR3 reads CASSYGGATTEAFF. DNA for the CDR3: TGTGCCAGCAGTTACGGGGGCGCGACCACTGAAGCTTTCTTT.

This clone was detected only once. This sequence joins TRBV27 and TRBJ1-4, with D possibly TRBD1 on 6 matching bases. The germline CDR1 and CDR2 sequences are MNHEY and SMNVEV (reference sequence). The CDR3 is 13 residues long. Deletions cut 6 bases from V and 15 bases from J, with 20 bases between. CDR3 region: CASSTGGPGLLFF. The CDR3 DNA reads TGTGCCAGCAGCACGGGGGGGCCCGGCCTATTGTTTTTT. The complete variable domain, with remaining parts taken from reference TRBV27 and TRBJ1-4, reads EAQVTQNPRYLITVTGKKLTVTCSQNMNHEYMSWYRQDPGLGLRQIYYSMNVEVTDKGDVPEGYKVSRKEKRNFPLILESPSPNQTSLYFCASSTGGPGLLFFGSGTQLSVL.

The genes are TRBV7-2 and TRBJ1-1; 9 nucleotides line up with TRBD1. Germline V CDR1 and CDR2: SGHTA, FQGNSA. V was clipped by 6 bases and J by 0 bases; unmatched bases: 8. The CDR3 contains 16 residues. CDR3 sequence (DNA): TGTGCCAGCAGAGTCACAGGGGGCGCGATGAACACTGAAGCTTTCTTT. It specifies CASRVTGGAMNTEAFF.

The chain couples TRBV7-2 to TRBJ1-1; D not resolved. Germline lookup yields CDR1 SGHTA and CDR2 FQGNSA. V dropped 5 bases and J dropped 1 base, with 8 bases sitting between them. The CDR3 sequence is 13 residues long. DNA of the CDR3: TGTGCCAGCAGCGCGCATCAGAACACTGAAGCTTTCTTT. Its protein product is CASSAHQNTEAFF.

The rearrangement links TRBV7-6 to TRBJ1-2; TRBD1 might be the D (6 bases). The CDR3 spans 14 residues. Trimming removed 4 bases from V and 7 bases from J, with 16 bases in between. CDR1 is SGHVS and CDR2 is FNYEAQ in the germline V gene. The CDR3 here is CASSSTLQGLGYTF. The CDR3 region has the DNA TGTGCCAGCAGCTCCACCCTACAGGGTCTTGGCTACACCTTC. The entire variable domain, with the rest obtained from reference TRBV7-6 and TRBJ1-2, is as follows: GAGVSQSPRYKVTKRGQDVALRCDPISGHVSLYWYRQALGQGPEFLTYFNYEAQQDKSGLPNDRFSAERPEGSISTLTIQRTEQRDSAMYRCASSSTLQGLGYTFGSGTRLTVV.

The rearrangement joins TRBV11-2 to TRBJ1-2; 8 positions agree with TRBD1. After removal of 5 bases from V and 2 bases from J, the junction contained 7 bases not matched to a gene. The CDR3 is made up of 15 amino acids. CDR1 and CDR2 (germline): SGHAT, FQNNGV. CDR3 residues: CASSRGQGLNYGYTF. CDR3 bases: TGTGCCAGCAGCCGCGGACAGGGACTAAACTATGGCTACACCTTC.

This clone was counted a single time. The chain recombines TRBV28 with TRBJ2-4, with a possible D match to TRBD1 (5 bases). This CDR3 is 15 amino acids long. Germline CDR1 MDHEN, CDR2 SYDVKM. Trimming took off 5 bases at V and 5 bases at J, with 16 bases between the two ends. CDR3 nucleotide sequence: TGTGCCAGCAGTAGTGGGGCGATCTTCCAAAACATTCAGTACTTC. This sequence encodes CASSSGAIFQNIQYF.

The CDR3 here is CASSPGTETYGYTF. The CDR3 DNA follows: TGTGCCAGCTCACCAGGGACAGAAACCTATGGCTACACCTTC. The chain employs TRBV18 and TRBJ1-2; 7 bases fit TRBD1. The length of the CDR3 is 14 residues. V was pared by 2 bases and J by 4 bases, with 4 bases of the junction left unmatched. Germline loops: CDR1 KGHSH, CDR2 LQKENI. Combining the CDR3 with reference TRBV18 and TRBJ1-2 gives the whole variable domain NAGVMQNPRHLVRRRGQEARLRCSPMKGHSHVYWYRQLPEEGLKFMVYLQKENIIDESGMPKERFSAEFPKEGPSILRIQQVVRGDSAAYFCASSPGTETYGYTFGSGTRLTVV.

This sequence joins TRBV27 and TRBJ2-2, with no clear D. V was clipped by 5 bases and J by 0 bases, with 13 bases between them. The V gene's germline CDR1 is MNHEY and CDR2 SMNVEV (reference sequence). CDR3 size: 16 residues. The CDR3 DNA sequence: TGTGCCAGCAGTGAAGCAGGTACTTCGAACACCGGGGAGCTGTTTTTT. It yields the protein CASSEAGTSNTGELFF.

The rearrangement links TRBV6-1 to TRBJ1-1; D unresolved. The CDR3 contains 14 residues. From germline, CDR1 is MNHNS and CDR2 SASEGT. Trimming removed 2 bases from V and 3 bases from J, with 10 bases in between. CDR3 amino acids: CASSESVADTEAFF. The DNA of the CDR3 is TGTGCCAGCAGTGAATCAGTGGCGGACACTGAAGCTTTCTTT.

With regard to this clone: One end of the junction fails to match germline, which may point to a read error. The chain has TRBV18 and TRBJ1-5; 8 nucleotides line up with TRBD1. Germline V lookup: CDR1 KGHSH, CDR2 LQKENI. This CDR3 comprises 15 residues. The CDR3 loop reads CASSPQGGSNQPQHF. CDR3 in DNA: TGTGCCAGCTCTCCACAGGGGGGGAGCAATCAGCCCCAGCATTTT. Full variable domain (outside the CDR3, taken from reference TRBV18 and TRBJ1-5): NAGVMQNPRHLVRRRGQEARLRCSPMKGHSHVYWYRQLPEEGLKFMVYLQKENIIDESGMPKERFSAEFPKEGPSILRIQQVVRGDSAAYFCASSPQGGSNQPQHFGDGTRLSIL.

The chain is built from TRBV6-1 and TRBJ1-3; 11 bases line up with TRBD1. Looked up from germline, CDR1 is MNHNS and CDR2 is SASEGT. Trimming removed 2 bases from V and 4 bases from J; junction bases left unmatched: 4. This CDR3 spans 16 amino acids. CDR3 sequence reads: CASSEYGTGGGNTIYF. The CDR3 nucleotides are TGTGCCAGCAGTGAATATGGGACAGGGGGGGGAAACACCATATATTTT.